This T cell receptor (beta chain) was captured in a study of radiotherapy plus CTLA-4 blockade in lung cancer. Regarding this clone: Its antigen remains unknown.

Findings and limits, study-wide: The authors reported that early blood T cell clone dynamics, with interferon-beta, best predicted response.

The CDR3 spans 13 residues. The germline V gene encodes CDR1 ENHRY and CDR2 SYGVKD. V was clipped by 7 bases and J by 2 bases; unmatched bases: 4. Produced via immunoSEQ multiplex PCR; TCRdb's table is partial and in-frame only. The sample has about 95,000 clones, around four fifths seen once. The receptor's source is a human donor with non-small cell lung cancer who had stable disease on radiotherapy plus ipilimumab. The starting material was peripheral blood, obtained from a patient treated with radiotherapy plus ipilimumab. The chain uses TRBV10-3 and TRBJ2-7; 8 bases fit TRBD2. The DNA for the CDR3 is TGTGCCATCATGCAGCGGGGGACCTACGAGCAGTACTTC. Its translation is CAIMQRGTYEQYF.